These T cell receptor beta chains were read from a single sample in a study of identical twins. TCRdb called the 5' RACE reads again in MiXCR, with one record for every CDR3 protein. Altogether approximately 500,000 distinct CDR3 sequences are present, roughly 26% being singletons, with the ten largest covering 2.5% to 3.5%. These same records also appear under a second study, on T cells expressing NK-cell markers.

The sample was CD4+ T cells sorted from blood. The receptors here all came from a woman younger than 30 in good health. CDR3s include the opening cysteine and the closing phenylalanine or tryptophan. A D gene is named only where the DNA matches it firmly. Clone size, where shown, is once, few, many, or a class for clones that have expanded.

few	TRBV20-1	TRBJ2-7	NA	12	TGCAGTGCTCAGAAATCTAGTTACGAGCAGTACTTC	CSAQKSSYEQYF
NA	TRBV6-5	TRBJ1-1	NA	14	TGTGCCAGCAGTTTTCAGACAGTGAACACTGAAGCTTTCTTT	CASSFQTVNTEAFF
few	TRBV5-1	TRBJ1-2	TRBD1	15	TGCGCCAGCAGCTTGGGGGGACAGGTTCCTCGCGGCTACACCTTC	CASSLGGQVPRGYTF
many	TRBV5-6	TRBJ2-7	NA	12	TGTGCCAGCCGAGCTGGCTCCTACGAGCAGTACTTC	CASRAGSYEQYF
few	TRBV7-3	TRBJ2-7	NA	13	TGTGCCAGCAGCTCCTGGACAGTCAACGAGCAGTACTTC	CASSSWTVNEQYF
NA	TRBV5-1	TRBJ2-5	NA	14	TGCGCCAGCAGCTCTAGTCTGGGGGAAGAGACCCAGTACTTC	CASSSSLGEETQYF
NA	TRBV19	TRBJ2-3	TRBD1	15	TGTGCCAGTCAGGACAGGCACGGATCGGCGGATACGCAGTATTTT	CASQDRHGSADTQYF
NA	TRBV7-2	TRBJ2-1	NA	13	TGTGCCAGCAGCTATGGGCCCTCCGCAGAGCAGTTCTTC	CASSYGPSAEQFF
few	TRBV7-9	TRBJ1-3	NA	14	TGTGCCAGCAGCGCCGACAGTCGCGGAAACACCATATATTTT	CASSADSRGNTIYF
NA	TRBV2	TRBJ2-3	TRBD1	13	TGTGCCAGCAAGGACAGGGACACAGATACGCAGTATTTT	CASKDRDTDTQYF
NA	TRBV2	TRBJ2-6	NA	15	TGTGCCAGCTACCAGGGGAACTCTGGGGCCAACGTCCTGACTTTC	CASYQGNSGANVLTF
few	TRBV20-1	TRBJ2-1	NA	14	TGCAGTGCTAGACTCATAAGCTCCTACAATGAGCAGTTCTTC	CSARLISSYNEQFF
once	TRBV7-2	TRBJ1-1	NA	17	TGTGCCAGCAGTGACCCCCTCAGGGGAACGAGGAACACTGAAGCTTTCTTT	CASSDPLRGTRNTEAFF
NA	TRBV30	TRBJ2-1	NA	13	TGTGCCTGGAGGCGGAGCTCCTACAATGAGCAGTTCTTC	CAWRRSSYNEQFF
many	TRBV12-3/TRBV12-4	TRBJ1-6	NA	12	TGTGCCAGCAGTTTTGATAATTCACCCCTCCACTTT	CASSFDNSPLHF
few	TRBV2	TRBJ2-5	NA	14	TGTGCCAGCAAAGACCGAGCCTCCCAAGAGACCCAGTACTTC	CASKDRASQETQYF
NA	TRBV7-2	TRBJ2-1	NA	18	TGTGCCAGCAGCTTAGCGGGGGATTTCCGGTACTACAATGAACGGCAGTTCTTC	CASSLAGDFRYYNERQFF
NA	TRBV29-1	TRBJ2-5	NA	12	TGCAGCGTTGGGACAGTTCGAGAGACCCAGTACTTC	CSVGTVRETQYF
few	TRBV18	TRBJ2-3	NA	14	TGTGCCAGCTCAAAGCCTAGGGACACAGATACGCAGTATTTT	CASSKPRDTDTQYF
NA	TRBV12-3/TRBV12-4	TRBJ2-3	TRBD2	15	TGTGCCAGCAGTACCACTAGCGGGGGCACAGATACGCAGTATTTT	CASSTTSGGTDTQYF
few	TRBV7-2	TRBJ2-3	TRBD1	14	TGTGCCAGCAGCCCCTGGACAGGGACAGATACGCAGTATTTT	CASSPWTGTDTQYF
few	TRBV6-1	TRBJ2-2	TRBD2	14	TGTGCCAGCAGTAGCGGGGGAAACACCGGGGAGCTGTTTTTT	CASSSGGNTGELFF
NA	TRBV9	TRBJ2-3	NA	16	TGTGCCAGCAGCGTTGAAGCGGGACAGTTCACAGATACGCAGTATTTT	CASSVEAGQFTDTQYF
NA	TRBV12-3/TRBV12-4	TRBJ2-5	NA	12	TGTGTCTCAGCCAGGCTGGGAGAGACCCAGTACTTC	CVSARLGETQYF
few	TRBV4-3	TRBJ2-2	TRBD1	16	TGCGCCAGCAGCCACTATACGACAGGGCCCACCGGGGAGCTGTTTTTT	CASSHYTTGPTGELFF
once	TRBV5-4	TRBJ2-1	NA	16	TGTGCCAGCAGCTTCCACCGGGGGAGCTCCTACAATGAGCAGTTCTTC	CASSFHRGSSYNEQFF
few	TRBV12-3/TRBV12-4	TRBJ1-2	NA	11	TGTGCCAGCAGCAGGACAACCGGCTACACCTTC	CASSRTTGYTF
few	TRBV25-1	TRBJ2-1	NA	13	TGTGCCAGCAGTGAATCAAGCTACAATGAGCAGTTCTTC	CASSESSYNEQFF
NA	TRBV4-1	TRBJ2-3	NA	17	TGCGCCAGCAGCCAAGATGCCCGCTCCCAAGGGCCGCATACGCAGTATTTT	CASSQDARSQGPHTQYF
NA	TRBV12-3/TRBV12-4	TRBJ2-3	NA	11	TGTGCCAGCAGGGAAAGTGGAACGCAGTATTTT	CASRESGTQYF
few	TRBV12-3/TRBV12-4	TRBJ2-7	NA	17	TGTGCCAGCAGTTTAGTTGGAGGGCGGGGACTCATCCACGAGCAGTACTTC	CASSLVGGRGLIHEQYF
few	TRBV12-3/TRBV12-4	TRBJ2-7	NA	12	TGTGCCAGCAGTTCTGATGGACGGAGTGTTCATTTC	CASSSDGRSVHF
many	TRBV7-2	TRBJ2-7	TRBD1	15	TGTGCCAGCAGCACGTCCGGGACAGGGTCCCACGAGCAGTACTTC	CASSTSGTGSHEQYF
NA	TRBV2	TRBJ2-3	TRBD2	17	TGTGCCAGCAGCCCTACTAGCGGGGGGCGCCTCACAGATACGCAGTATTTT	CASSPTSGGRLTDTQYF